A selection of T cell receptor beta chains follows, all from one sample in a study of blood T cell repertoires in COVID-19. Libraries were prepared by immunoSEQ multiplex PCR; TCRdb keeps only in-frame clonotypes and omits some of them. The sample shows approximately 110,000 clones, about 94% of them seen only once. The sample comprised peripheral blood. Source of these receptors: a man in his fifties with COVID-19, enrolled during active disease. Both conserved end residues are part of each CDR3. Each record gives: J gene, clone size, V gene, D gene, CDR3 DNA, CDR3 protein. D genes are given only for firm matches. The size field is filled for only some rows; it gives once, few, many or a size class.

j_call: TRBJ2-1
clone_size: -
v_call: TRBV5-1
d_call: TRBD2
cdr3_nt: TGCGCCAGCAGCTCTATACCGGGACTAGCGGGAGCTAGGTACAATGAGCAGTTCTTC
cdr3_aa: CASSSIPGLAGARYNEQFF

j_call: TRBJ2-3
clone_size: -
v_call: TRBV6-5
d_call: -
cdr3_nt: TGTGCCAGCAGAGGAGGGACGGGCACAGATACGCAGTATTTT
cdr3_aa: CASRGGTGTDTQYF

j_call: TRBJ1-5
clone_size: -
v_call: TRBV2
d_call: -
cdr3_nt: TGTGCCAGCAGTAAGGACAGCGTCAATCAGCCCCAGCATTTT
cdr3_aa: CASSKDSVNQPQHF

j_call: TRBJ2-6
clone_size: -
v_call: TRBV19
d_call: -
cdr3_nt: TGTGCCAGTAGTATTCAGGGGTTCCCTGGGGCCAACGTCCTGACTTTC
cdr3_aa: CASSIQGFPGANVLTF

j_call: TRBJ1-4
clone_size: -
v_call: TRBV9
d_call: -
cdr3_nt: TGTGCCAGCAGCGTAGGCGGGGGGGGAAATGAAAAACTGTTTTTT
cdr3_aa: CASSVGGGGNEKLFF

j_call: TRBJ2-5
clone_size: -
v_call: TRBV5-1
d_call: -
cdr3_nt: TGCGCCAGCAGTCCTGAAGGGGCCCAAGAGACCCAGTACTTC
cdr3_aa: CASSPEGAQETQYF

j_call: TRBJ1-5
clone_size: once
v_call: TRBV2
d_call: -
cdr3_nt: TGTGCCAGCAGTGAACAGGGTCCAAATCAGCCCCAGCATTTT
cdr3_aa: CASSEQGPNQPQHF

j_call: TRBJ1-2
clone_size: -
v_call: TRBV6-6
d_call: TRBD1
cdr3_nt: TGTGCCAGCAGTCAACAGGGGGAGAGTGGCTACACCTTC
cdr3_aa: CASSQQGESGYTF

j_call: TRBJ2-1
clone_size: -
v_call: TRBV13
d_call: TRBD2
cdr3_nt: TGTGCCAGCAGCATCGAACCGGGACTAGCGGGAGATAATGAGCAGTTCTTC
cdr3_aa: CASSIEPGLAGDNEQFF

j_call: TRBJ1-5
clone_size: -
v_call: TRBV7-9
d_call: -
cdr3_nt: TGTGCCAGCAGCCCCGGGGTAGGCAATCAGCCCCAGCATTTT
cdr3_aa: CASSPGVGNQPQHF

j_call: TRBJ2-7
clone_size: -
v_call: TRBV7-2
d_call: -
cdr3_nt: TGTGCCAGCAGCTTAACCGGGGCCTACGAGCAGTACTTC
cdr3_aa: CASSLTGAYEQYF

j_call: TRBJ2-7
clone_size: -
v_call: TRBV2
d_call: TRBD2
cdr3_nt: TGTGCCAGCAGTGACTGGCTAGCGGGGCCCCCCAAGCAGTACTTC
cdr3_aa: CASSDWLAGPPKQYF

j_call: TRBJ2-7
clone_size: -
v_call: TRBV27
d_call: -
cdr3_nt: TGTGCCAGCAGTTTGACAGGTATCTCCTACGAGCAGTACTTC
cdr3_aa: CASSLTGISYEQYF

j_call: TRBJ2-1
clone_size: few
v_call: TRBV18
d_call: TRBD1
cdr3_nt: TGTGCCAGCTCACCGAGGACAGGGGACTATGAGCAGTTCTTC
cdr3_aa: CASSPRTGDYEQFF

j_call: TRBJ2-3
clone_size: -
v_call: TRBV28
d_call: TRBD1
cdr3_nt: TGTGCCAGCAGTTCCGCAGACAGGGCAGGAGATACGCAGTATTTT
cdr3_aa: CASSSADRAGDTQYF

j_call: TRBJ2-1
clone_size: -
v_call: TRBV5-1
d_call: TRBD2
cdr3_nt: TGCGCCAGCAGCTCGGAGCGGGGGTTCAATGAGCAGTTCTTC
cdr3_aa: CASSSERGFNEQFF

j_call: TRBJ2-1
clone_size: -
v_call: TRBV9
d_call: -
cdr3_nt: TGTGCCAGCAGCGTAGCGGGGAGCTACAATGAGCAGTTCTTC
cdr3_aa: CASSVAGSYNEQFF

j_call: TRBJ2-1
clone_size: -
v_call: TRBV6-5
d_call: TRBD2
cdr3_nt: TGTGCCAGCAGGAGCGGGACCCCCAATGAGCAGTTCTTC
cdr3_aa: CASRSGTPNEQFF

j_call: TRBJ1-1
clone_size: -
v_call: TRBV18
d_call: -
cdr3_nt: TGTGCCAGCTCACCACCGGCGCAGGGGAACACTGAAGCTTTCTTT
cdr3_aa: CASSPPAQGNTEAFF

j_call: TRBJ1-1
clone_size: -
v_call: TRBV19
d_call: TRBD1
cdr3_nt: TGTGCCAGTAGGTCAGGGGGAGCGAACACTGAAGCTTTCTTT
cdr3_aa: CASRSGGANTEAFF

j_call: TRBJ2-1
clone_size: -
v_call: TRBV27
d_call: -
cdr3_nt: TGTGCCAGCAGTTTAGTTGGAGGCAATGAGCAGTTCTTC
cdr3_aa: CASSLVGGNEQFF

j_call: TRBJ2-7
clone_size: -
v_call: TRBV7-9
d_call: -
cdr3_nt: TGTGCCAGCAGCCGCGAGAGAGGGAACTACGAGCAGTACTTC
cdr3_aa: CASSRERGNYEQYF

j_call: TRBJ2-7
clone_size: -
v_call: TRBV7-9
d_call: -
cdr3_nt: TGTGCCAGCAGTGGGCCAGAGTCCTACGAGCAGTACTTC
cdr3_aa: CASSGPESYEQYF

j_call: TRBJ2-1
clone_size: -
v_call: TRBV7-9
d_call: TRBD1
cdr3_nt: TGTGCCAGCAGCTCCCTTTGGACAGGGCTAAACAATGAGCAGTTCTTC
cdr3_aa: CASSSLWTGLNNEQFF